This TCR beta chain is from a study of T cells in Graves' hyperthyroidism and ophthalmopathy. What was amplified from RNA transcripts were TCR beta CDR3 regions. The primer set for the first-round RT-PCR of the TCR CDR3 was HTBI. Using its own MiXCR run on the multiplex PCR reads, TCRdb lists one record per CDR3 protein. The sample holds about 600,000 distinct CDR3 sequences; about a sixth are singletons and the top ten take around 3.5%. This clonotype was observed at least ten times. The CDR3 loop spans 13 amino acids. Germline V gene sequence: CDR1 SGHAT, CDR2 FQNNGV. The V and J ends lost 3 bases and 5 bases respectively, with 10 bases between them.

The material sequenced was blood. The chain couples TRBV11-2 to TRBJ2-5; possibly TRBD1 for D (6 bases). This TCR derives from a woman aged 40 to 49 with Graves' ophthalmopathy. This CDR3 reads CASSFGGTETQYF. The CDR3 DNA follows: TGTGCCAGCAGCTTTGGGGGCACGGAGACCCAGTACTTC.